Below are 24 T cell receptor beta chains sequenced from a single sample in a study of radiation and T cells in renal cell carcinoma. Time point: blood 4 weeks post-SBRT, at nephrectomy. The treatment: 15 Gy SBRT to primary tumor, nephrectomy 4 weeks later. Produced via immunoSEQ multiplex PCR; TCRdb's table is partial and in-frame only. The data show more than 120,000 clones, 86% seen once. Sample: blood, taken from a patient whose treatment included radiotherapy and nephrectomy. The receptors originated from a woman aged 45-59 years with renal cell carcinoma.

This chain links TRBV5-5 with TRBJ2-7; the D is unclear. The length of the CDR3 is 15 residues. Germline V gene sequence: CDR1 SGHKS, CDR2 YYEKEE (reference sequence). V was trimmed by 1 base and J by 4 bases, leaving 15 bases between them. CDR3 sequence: CASSLSLTGIYEQYF. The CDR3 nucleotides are TGTGCCAGCAGCTTGTCCCTCACCGGAATATACGAGCAGTACTTC.

The chain's CDR3 is CAIRGQGGVGGTGELFF. The CDR3 nucleotides read TGTGCCATTCGAGGACAGGGGGGCGTGGGAGGGACCGGGGAGCTGTTTTTT. J is TRBJ2-2 and V is TRBV10-3, with TRBD1 identical over 10 bases. The length of the CDR3 is 17 residues. Germline trimming cut 9 bases from V and 5 bases from J; bases unmatched to any gene: 15. Germline-derived CDR1 and CDR2 are ENHRY and SYGVKD.

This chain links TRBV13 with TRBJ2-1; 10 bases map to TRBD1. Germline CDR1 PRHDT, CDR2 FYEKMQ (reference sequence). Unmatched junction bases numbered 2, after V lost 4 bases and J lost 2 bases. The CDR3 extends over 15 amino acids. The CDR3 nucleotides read TGTGCCAGCAGCTCGGACAGGGGGACCTACAATGAGCAGTTCTTC. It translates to CASSSDRGTYNEQFF.

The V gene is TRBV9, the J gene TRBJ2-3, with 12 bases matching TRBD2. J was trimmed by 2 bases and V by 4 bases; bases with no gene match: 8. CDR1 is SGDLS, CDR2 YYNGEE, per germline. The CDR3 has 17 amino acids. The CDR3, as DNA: TGTGCCAGCAGCCCGAGGACTAGCGGGGCGTACACAGATACGCAGTATTTT. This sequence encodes CASSPRTSGAYTDTQYF.

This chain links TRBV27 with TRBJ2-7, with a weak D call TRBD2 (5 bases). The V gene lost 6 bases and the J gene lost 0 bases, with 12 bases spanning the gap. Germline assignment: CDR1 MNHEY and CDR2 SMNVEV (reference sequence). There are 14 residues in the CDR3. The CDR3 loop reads CASSLGGPSYEQYF. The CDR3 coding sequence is TGTGCCAGCAGCCTAGGCGGGCCCTCCTACGAGCAGTACTTC.

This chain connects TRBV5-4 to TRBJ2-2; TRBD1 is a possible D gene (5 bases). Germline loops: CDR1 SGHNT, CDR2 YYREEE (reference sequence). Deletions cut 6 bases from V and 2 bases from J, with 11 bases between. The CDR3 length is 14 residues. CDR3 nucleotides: TGTGCCAGCAACCTGGGGCCTAACACCGGGGAGCTGTTTTTT. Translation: CASNLGPNTGELFF.

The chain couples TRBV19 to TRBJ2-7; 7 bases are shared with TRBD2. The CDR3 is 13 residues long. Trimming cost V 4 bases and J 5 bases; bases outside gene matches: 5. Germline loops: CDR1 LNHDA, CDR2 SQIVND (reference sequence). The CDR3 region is CASSTRGVHEQYF. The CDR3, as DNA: TGTGCCAGTAGTACCCGGGGGGTTCACGAGCAGTACTTC.

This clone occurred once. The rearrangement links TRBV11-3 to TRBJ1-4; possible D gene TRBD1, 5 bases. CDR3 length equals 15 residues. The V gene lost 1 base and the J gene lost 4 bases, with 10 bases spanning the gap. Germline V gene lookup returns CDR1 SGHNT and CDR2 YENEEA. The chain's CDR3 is CASSLGDGGNEKLFF. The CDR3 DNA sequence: TGTGCCAGCAGCTTAGGGGATGGGGGTAATGAAAAACTGTTTTTT.

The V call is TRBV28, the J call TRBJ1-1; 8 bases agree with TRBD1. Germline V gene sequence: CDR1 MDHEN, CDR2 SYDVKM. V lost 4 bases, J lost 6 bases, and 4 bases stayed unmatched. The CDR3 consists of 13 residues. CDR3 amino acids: CASSSGQGPEAFF. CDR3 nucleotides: TGTGCCAGCAGTTCTGGACAGGGTCCTGAAGCTTTCTTT.

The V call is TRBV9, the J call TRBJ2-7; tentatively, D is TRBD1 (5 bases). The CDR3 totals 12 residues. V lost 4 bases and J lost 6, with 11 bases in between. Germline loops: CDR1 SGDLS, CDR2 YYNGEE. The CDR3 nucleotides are TGTGCCAGCAGCAAAACAGGCTCCGAGCAGTACTTC. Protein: CASSKTGSEQYF.

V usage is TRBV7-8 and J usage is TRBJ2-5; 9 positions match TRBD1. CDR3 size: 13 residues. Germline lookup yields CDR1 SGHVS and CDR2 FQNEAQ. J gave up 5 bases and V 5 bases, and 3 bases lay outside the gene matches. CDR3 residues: CASSAGQGETQYF. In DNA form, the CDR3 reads TGTGCCAGCAGCGCAGGACAGGGGGAGACCCAGTACTTC.

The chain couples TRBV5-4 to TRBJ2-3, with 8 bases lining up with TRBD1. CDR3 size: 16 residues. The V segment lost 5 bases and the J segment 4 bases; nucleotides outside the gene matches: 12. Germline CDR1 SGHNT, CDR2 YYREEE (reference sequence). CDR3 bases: TGTGCCAGCAGATATGACAGGGGAAGGTTAGCAGATACGCAGTATTTT. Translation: CASRYDRGRLADTQYF.

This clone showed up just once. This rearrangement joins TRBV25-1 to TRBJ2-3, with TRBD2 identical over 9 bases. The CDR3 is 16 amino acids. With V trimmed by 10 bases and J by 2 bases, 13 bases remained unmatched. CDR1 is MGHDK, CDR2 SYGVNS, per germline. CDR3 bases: TGTGCCACCGGGGGGGGGCGCGGGAGGGCCACAGATACGCAGTATTTT. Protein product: CATGGGRGRATDTQYF. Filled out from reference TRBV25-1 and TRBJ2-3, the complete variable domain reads EADIYQTPRYLVIGTGKKITLECSQTMGHDKMYWYQQDPGMELHLIHYSYGVNSTEKGDLSSESTVSRIRTEHFPLTLESARPSHTSQYLCATGGGRGRATDTQYFGPGTRLTVL.

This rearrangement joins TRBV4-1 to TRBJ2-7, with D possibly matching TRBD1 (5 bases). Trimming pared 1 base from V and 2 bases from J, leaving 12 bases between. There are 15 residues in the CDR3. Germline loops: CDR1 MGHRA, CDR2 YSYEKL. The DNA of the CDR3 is TGCGCCAGCAGCCAAGTCCAAACAGGCGCCTACGAGCAGTACTTC. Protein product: CASSQVQTGAYEQYF.

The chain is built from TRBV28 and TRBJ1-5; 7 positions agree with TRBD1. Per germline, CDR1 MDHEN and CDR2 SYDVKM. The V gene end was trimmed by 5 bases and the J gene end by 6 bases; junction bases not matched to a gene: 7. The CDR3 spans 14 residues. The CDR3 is CASSLQGSFQPQHF. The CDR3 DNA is TGTGCCAGCAGTCTACAGGGGTCTTTTCAGCCCCAGCATTTT.

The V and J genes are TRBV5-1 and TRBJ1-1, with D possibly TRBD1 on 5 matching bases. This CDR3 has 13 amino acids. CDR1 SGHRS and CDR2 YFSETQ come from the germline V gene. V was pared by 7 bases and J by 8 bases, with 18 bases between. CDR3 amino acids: CASRPSGGIEAFF. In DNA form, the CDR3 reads TGCGCCAGCCGTCCCTCCGGGGGGATAGAAGCTTTCTTT.

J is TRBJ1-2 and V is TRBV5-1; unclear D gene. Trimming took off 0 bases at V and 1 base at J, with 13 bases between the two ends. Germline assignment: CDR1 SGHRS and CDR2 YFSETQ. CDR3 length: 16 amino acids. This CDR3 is CASSLALSRINYGYTF. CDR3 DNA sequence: TGCGCCAGCAGCTTGGCCCTAAGTAGGATTAACTATGGCTACACCTTC.

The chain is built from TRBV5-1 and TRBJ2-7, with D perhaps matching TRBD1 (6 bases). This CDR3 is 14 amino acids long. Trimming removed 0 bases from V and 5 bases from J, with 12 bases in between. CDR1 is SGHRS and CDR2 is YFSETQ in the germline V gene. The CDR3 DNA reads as TGCGCCAGCAGCTTGGCTGGGGGCGGAAACGAGCAGTACTTC. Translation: CASSLAGGGNEQYF.

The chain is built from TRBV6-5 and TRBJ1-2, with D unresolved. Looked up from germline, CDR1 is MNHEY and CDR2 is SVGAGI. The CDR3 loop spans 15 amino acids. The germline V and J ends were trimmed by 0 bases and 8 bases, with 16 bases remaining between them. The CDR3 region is CASSYSQFVSSGYTF. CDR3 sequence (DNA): TGTGCCAGCAGTTACTCCCAATTTGTCTCGAGCGGCTACACCTTC.

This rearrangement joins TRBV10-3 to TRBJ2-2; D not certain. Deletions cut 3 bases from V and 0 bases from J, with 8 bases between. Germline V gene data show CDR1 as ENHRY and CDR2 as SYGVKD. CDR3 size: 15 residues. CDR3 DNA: TGTGCCATCAGTGAAGCCCCAGCGAACACCGGGGAGCTGTTTTTT. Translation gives CAISEAPANTGELFF.

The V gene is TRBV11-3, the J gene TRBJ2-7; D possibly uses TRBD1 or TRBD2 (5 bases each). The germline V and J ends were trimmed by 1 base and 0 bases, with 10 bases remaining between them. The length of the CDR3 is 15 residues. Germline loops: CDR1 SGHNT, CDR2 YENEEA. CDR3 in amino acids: CASSLGRGSSYEQYF. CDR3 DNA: TGTGCCAGCAGCTTAGGACGGGGCAGCTCCTACGAGCAGTACTTC.

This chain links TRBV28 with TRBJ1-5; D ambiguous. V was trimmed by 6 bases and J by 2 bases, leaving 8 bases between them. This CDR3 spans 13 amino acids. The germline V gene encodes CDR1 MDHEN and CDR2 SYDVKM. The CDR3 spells CASSPAGNQPQHF. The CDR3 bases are TGTGCCAGCAGCCCCGCCGGCAATCAGCCCCAGCATTTT.

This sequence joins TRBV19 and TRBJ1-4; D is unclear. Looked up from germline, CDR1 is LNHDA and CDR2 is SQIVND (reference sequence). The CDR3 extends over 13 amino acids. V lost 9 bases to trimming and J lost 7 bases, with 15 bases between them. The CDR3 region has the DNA TGTGCCAGCGCTACGGGAAAAGCTGAAAAACTGTTTTTT. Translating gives CASATGKAEKLFF.

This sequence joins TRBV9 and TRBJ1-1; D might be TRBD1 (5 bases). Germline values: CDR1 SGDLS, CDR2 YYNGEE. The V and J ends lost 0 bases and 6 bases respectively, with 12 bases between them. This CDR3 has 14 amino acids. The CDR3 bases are TGTGCCAGCAGCGTAGACACTGGGGGAGCTGAAGCTTTCTTT. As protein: CASSVDTGGAEAFF.